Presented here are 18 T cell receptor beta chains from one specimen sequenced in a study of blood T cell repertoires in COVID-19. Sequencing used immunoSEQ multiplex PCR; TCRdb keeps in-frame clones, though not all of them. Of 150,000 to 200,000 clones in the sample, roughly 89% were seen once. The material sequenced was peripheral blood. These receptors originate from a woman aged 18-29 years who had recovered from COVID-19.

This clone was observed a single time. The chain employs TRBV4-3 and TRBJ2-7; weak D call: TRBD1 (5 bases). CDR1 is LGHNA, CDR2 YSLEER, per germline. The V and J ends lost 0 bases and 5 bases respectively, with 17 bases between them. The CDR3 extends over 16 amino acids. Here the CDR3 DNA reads TGCGCCAGCAGCCAAGATCAGGGATCCTTCCATGACGAGCAGTACTTC. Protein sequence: CASSQDQGSFHDEQYF.

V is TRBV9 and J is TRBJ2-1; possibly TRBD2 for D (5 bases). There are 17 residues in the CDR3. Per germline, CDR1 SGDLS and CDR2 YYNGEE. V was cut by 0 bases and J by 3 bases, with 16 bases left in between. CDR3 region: CASSVEGRTDSYNEQFF. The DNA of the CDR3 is TGTGCCAGCAGCGTAGAAGGGAGAACGGATAGCTACAATGAGCAGTTCTTC.

This chain's CDR3 is CASSLVGAGNQPQHF. The CDR3 DNA is TGTGCCAGCAGCTTAGTGGGGGCTGGCAATCAGCCCCAGCATTTT. The chain has TRBV11-2 and TRBJ1-5, with D tentatively TRBD1 (6 bases). This CDR3 region has 15 residues. V dropped 1 base and J dropped 2 bases, with 9 bases sitting between them. Germline CDR1 SGHAT, CDR2 FQNNGV. Combining the CDR3 with reference TRBV11-2 and TRBJ1-5 gives the whole variable domain EAGVAQSPRYKIIEKRQSVAFWCNPISGHATLYWYQQILGQGPKLLIQFQNNGVVDDSQLPKDRFSAERLKGVDSTLKIQPAKLEDSAVYLCASSLVGAGNQPQHFGDGTRLSIL.

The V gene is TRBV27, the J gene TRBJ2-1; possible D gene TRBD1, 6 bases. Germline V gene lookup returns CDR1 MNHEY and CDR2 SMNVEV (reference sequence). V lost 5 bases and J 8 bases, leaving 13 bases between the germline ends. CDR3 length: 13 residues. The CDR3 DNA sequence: TGTGCCAGCAGTGTAGGCCCAGGGGATGAGCAGTTCTTC. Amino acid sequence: CASSVGPGDEQFF.

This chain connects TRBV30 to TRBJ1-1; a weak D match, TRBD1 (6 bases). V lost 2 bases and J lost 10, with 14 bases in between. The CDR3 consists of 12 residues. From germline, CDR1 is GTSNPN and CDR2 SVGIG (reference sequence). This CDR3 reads CAWSQNRVGAFF. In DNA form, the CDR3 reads TGTGCCTGGAGTCAAAACAGGGTCGGAGCTTTCTTT.

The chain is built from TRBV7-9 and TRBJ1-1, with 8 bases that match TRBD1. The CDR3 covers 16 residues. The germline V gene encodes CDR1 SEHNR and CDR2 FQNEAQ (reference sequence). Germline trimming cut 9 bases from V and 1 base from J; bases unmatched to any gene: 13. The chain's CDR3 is CASRPTGGSRNTEAFF. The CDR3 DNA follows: TGTGCCAGTAGGCCCACAGGGGGTAGTAGGAACACTGAAGCTTTCTTT.

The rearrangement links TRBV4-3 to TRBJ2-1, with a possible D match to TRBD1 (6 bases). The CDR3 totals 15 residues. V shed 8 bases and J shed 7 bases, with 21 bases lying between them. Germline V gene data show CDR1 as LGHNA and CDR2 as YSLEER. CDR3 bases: TGCGCCAGCCGCTTTTCCAGGACAGCGGCAAATGAGCAGTTCTTC. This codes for CASRFSRTAANEQFF.

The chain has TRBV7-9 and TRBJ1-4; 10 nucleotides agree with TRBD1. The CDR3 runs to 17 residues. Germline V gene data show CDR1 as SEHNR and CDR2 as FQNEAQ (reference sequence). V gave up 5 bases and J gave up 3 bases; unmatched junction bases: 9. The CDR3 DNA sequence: TGTGCCAGCAGCGGTTGGACAGGGGGACGGTCTAATGAAAAACTGTTTTTT. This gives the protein CASSGWTGGRSNEKLFF.

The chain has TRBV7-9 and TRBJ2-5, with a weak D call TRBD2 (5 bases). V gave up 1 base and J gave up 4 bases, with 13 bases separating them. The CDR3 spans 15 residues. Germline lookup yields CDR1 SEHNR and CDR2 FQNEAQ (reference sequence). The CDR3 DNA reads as TGTGCCAGCAGCTTAGAGCGGACCCTACGAGAGACCCAGTACTTC. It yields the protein CASSLERTLRETQYF. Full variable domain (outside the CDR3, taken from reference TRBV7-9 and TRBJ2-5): DTGVSQNPRHKITKRGQNVTFRCDPISEHNRLYWYRQTLGQGPEFLTYFQNEAQLEKSRLLSDRFSAERPKGSFSTLEIQRTEQGDSAMYLCASSLERTLRETQYFGPGTRLLVL.

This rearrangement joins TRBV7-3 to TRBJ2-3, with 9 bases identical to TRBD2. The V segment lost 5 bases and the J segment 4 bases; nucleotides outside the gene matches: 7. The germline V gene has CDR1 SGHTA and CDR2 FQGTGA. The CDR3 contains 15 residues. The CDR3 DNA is TGTGCCAGCAGCCCTGCGGGGGGGAACGCAGATACGCAGTATTTT. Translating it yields CASSPAGGNADTQYF. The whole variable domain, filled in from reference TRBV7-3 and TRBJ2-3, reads GAGVSQTPSNKVTEKGKYVELRCDPISGHTALYWYRQSLGQGPEFLIYFQGTGAADDSGLPNDRFFAVRPEGSVSTLKIQRTERGDSAVYLCASSPAGGNADTQYFGPGTRLTVL.

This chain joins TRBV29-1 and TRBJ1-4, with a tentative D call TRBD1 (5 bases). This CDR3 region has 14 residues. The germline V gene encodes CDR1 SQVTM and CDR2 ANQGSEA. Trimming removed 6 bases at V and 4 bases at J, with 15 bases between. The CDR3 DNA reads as TGCAGCGTCCTTATGACAGACCTTAATGAAAAACTGTTTTTT. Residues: CSVLMTDLNEKLFF. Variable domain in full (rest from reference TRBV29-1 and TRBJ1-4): SAVISQKPSRDICQRGTSLTIQCQVDSQVTMMFWYRQQPGQSLTLIATANQGSEATYESGFVIDKFPISRPNLTFSTLTVSNMSPEDSSIYLCSVLMTDLNEKLFFGSGTQLSVL.

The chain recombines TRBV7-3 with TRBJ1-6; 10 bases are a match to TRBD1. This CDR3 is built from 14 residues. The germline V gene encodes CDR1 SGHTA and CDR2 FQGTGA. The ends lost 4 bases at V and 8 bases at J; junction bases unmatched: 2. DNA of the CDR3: TGTGCCAGCAGCTCCGGACAGGGGGATTCACCCCTCCACTTT. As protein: CASSSGQGDSPLHF.

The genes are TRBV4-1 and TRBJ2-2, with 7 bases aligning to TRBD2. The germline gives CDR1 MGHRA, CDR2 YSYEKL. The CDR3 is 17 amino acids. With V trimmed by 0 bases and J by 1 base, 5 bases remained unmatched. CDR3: CASSQEIASGNTGELFF. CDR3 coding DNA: TGCGCCAGCAGCCAAGAGATCGCTAGCGGGAACACCGGGGAGCTGTTTTTT.

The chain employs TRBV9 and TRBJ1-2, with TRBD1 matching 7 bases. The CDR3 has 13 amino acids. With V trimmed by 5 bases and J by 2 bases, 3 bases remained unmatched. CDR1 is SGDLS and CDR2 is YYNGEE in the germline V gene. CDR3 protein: CASSTGENYGYTF. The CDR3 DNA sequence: TGTGCCAGCAGTACAGGGGAAAACTATGGCTACACCTTC.

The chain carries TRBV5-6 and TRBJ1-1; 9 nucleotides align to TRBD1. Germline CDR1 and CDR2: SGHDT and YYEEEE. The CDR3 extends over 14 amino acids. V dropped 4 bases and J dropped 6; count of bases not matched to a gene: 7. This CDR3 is CASSPDDRGAEAFF. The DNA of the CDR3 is TGTGCCAGCAGCCCGGACGACAGGGGGGCTGAAGCTTTCTTT.

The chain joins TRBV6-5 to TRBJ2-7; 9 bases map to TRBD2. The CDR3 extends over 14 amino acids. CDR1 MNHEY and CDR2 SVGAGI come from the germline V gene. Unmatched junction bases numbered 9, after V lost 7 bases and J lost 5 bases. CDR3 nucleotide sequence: TGTGCCAGCACCTGGGCGGGAGGGGACAACGAGCAGTACGTC. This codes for CASTWAGGDNEQYV.

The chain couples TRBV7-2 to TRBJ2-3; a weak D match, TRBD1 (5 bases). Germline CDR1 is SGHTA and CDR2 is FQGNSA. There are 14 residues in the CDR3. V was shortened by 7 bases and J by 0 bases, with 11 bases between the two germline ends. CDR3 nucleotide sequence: TGTGCCAGCACCCTAGACAGTAGCACAGATACGCAGTATTTT. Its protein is CASTLDSSTDTQYF.

The CDR3 region is CASRTQGARAEAFF. The CDR3 coding sequence is TGTGCCAGCAGGACACAGGGGGCGCGCGCTGAAGCTTTCTTT. This chain uses TRBV6-1 with TRBJ1-1, with 9 positions matching TRBD1. This CDR3 has 14 amino acids. Trimming at V came to 6 bases and at J to 6 bases, leaving 8 bases not matched to a gene. Germline V gene data show CDR1 as MNHNS and CDR2 as SASEGT.